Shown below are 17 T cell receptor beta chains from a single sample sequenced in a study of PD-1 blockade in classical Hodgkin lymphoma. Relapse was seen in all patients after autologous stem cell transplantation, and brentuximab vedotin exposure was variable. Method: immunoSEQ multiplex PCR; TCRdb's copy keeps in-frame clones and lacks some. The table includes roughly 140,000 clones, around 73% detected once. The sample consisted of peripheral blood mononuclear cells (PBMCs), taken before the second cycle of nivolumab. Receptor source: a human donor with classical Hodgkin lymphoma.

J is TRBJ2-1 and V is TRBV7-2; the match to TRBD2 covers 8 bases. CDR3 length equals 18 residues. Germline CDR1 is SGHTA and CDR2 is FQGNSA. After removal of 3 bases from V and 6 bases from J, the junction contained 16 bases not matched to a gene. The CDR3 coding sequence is TGTGCCAGCAGCTTGCGTCGGGGTAGCGGGATTAGGGGCAATGAGCAGTTCTTC. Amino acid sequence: CASSLRRGSGIRGNEQFF.

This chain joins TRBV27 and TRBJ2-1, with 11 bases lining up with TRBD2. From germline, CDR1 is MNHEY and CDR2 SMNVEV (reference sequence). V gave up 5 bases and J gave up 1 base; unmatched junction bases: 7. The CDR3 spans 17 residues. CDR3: CASSLSGGASSYNEQFF. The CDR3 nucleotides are TGTGCCAGCAGTCTTAGCGGGGGGGCCAGTTCCTACAATGAGCAGTTCTTC.

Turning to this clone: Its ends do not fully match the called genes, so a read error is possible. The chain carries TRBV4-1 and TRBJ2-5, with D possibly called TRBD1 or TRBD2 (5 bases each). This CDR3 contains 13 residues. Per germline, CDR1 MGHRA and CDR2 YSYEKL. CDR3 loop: CASSHVGVETRYF. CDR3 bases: TGCGCCAGCTCCCACGTGGGGGTGGAGACCCGGTACTTC.

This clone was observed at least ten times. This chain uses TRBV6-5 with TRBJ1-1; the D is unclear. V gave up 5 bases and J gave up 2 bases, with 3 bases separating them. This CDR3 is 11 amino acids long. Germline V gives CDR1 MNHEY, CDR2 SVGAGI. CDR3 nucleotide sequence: TGTGCCAGCAGTCACAACACTGAAGCTTTCTTT. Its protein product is CASSHNTEAFF.

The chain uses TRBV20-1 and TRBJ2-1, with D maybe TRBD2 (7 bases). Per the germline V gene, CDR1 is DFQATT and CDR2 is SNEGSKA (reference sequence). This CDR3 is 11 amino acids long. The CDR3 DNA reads TGCAGGCTCCGGGGGGCCAATGAGCAGTTCTTC. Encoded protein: CRLRGANEQFF.

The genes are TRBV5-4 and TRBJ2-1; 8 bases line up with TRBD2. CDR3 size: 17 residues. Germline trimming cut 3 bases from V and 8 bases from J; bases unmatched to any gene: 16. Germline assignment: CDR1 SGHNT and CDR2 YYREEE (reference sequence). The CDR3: CASSSKGGAGEGYEQFF. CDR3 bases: TGTGCCAGCAGCTCCAAGGGGGGAGCGGGAGAAGGCTATGAGCAGTTCTTC.

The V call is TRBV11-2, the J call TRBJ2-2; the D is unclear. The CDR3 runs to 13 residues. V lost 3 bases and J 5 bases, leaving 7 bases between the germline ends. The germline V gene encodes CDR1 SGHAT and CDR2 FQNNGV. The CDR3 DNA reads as TGTGCCAGCAGCTTTGGGGTAACCGGGGAGCTGTTTTTT. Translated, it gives CASSFGVTGELFF.

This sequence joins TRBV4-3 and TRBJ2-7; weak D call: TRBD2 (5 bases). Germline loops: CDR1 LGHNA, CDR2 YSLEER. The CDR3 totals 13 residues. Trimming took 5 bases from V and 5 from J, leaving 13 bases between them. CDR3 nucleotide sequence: TGCGCCAGCAGCTATAGGACCGGGGACGAGCAGTACTTC. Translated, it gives CASSYRTGDEQYF.

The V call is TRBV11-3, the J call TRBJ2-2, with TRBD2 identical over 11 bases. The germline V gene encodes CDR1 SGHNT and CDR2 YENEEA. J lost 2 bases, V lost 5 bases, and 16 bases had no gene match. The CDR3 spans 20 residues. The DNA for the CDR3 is TGTGCCAGCAGCCCAGGGTTAGGCGGACTAGCGGGCGGTAACACCGGGGAGCTGTTTTTT. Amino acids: CASSPGLGGLAGGNTGELFF.

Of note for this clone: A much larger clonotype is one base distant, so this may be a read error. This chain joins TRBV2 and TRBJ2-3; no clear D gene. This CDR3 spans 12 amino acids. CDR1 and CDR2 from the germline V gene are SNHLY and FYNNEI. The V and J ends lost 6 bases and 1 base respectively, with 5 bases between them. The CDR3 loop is CASSPGTDTQYF. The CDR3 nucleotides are TGTGCCAGCAGCCCCGGCACAGATACGCAGTATTTT.

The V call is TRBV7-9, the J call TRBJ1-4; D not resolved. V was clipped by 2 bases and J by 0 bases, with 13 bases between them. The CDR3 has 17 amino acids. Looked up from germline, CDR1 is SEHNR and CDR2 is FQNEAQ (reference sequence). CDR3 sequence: CASSLPLALATNEKLFF. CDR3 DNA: TGTGCCAGCAGCTTACCTCTGGCGCTCGCAACTAATGAAAAACTGTTTTTT.

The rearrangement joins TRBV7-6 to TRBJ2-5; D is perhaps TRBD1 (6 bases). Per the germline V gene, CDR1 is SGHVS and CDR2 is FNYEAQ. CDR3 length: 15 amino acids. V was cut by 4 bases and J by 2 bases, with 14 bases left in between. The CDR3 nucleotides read TGTGCCAGCAGCTCGTCGCCGGACAGTCAAGAGACCCAGTACTTC. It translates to CASSSSPDSQETQYF.

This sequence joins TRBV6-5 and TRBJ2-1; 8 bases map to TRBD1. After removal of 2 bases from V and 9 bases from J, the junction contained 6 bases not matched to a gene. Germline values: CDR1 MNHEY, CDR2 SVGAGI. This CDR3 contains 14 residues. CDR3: CASSYRTGWPEQFF. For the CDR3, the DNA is TGTGCCAGCAGTTACCGGACAGGGTGGCCTGAGCAGTTCTTC.

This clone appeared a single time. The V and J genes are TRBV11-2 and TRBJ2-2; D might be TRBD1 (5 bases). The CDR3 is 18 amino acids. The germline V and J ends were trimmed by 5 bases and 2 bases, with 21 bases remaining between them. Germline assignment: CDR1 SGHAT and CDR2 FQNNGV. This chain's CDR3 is CASSPLRALNLNTGELFF. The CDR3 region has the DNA TGTGCCAGCAGCCCCCTCAGGGCCCTGAACCTTAACACCGGGGAGCTGTTTTTT.

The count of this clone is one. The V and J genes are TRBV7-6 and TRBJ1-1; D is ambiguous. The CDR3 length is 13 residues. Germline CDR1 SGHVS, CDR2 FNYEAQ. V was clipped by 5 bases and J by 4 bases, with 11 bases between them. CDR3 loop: CASSTREGTEAFF. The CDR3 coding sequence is TGTGCCAGCAGCACCCGGGAGGGCACTGAAGCTTTCTTT.

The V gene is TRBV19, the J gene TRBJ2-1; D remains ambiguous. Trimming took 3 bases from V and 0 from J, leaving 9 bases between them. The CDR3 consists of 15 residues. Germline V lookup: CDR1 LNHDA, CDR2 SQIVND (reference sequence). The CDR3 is CASSIRYLSYNEQFF. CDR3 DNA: TGTGCCAGTAGTATTCGCTACCTCTCCTACAATGAGCAGTTCTTC.

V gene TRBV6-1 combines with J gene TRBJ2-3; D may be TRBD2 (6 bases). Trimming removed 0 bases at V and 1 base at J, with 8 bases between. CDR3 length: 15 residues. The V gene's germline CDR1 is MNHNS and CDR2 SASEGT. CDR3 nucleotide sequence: TGTGCCAGCAGTGAAGCGACGGGGGGCACAGATACGCAGTATTTT. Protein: CASSEATGGTDTQYF.